The T cell receptor beta chain under discussion was sequenced for a study of PD-1 blockade in classical Hodgkin lymphoma. In germline, CDR1 is MGHDK, CDR2 SYGVNS. V dropped 2 bases and J dropped 5 bases, with 13 bases sitting between them. The CDR3 sequence is 14 residues long. In the case of this clone: Its specificity is unknown.

The time point here: cycle 4 day 1 (C4D1), after 6 weeks of nivolumab. Exposure to brentuximab vedotin varied, and each patient had relapsed following autologous stem cell transplantation. The method was immunoSEQ multiplex PCR; TCRdb's version includes in-frame clones alone and lacks a portion of them. The repertoire holds 90,000 to 100,000 clones, with about 77% as singletons. Findings of the study overall: Undefined causes, possibly disease activity or prior therapy, underlie the repertoire differences. A significant rise in TCR diversity was seen by C4D1 for CD4+ cells but not for CD8+ cells.

This sample comprised peripheral blood mononuclear cells (PBMCs), obtained before the fourth cycle of nivolumab. The V call is TRBV25-1, the J call TRBJ2-7, with D possibly TRBD2 on 6 matching bases. The receptor's source is a human donor with classical Hodgkin lymphoma. CDR3 residues: CASSEGRLDHEQYF. DNA of the CDR3: TGTGCCAGCAGTGAAGGGAGACTAGATCACGAGCAGTACTTC.